This T cell receptor beta chain comes out of a study of shared clonotypes between healthy human individuals. The study, taken as a whole, reports: Among non-shared clonotypes, generation probabilities were lower than among those shared by all four donors.

Naive CD8 cells, CD45RO-negative and positively selected for CCR7, excluded terminally differentiated effector memory CD45RA+ cells. All donors qualified as healthy HIV-negative adults and had experienced no recent acute infections or vaccinations. It was at deep level that the assay was run. In the sorted-subset replicate PCRs, around 220 ng DNA, 25,000 to 30,000 T cell genomes, was used. Some clones are missing from TCRdb's copy, which holds only in-frame ones; the method was immunoSEQ multiplex PCR. The sample lists millions of clones, approximately 94% occurring once. Germline V gene data show CDR1 as SNHLY and CDR2 as FYNNEI. Trimming removed 4 bases from V and 0 bases from J; junction bases left unmatched: 2. The CDR3 has 15 amino acids. A remark on this clone: Its matching antigen is unknown.

The V gene is TRBV2, the J gene TRBJ2-7; TRBD2 agrees at 11 bases. Input material: naive CD8+ T cells sorted from blood. The sequence was collected from a man between 18 and 29 years old in good health. The CDR3 region has the DNA TGTGCCAGCAGTGGACTAGCGGGAATCTCCTACGAGCAGTACTTC. Translation gives CASSGLAGISYEQYF. The full variable domain, its missing parts supplied by reference TRBV2 and TRBJ2-7, is EPEVTQTPSHQVTQMGQEVILRCVPISNHLYFYWYRQILGQKVEFLVSFYNNEISEKSEIFDDQFSVERPDGSNFTLKIRSTKLEDSAMYFCASSGLAGISYEQYFGPGTRLTVT.